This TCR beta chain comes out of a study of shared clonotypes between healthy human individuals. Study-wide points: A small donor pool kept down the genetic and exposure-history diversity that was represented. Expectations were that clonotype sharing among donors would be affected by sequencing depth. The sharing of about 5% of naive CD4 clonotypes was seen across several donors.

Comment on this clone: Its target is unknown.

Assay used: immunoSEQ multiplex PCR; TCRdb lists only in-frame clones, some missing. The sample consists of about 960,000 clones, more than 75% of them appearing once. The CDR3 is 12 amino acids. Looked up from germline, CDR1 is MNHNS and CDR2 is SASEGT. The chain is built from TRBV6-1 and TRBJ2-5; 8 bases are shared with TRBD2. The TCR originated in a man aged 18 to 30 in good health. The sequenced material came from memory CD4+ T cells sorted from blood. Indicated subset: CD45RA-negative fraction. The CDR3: CLLAGSQETQYF. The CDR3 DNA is TGTTTGTTAGCGGGGAGCCAAGAGACCCAGTACTTC.